This TCR beta chain was identified in a study of T cells after yellow fever vaccination. V was pared by 5 bases and J by 1 base, with 4 bases of the junction left unmatched. The CDR3 contains 16 residues. Germline V CDR1 and CDR2: SGHAT, FQNNGV. One entry per CDR3 protein, called by TCRdb with MiXCR from the 5' RACE reads. The repertoire holds 550,000 to 750,000 distinct CDR3 sequences, with approximately 15% as singletons. This clonotype was picked up a small number of times. Sequences were derived from PBMCs, sampled on the day of the yellow fever booster vaccination. V usage is TRBV11-2 and J usage is TRBJ2-1, with TRBD2 identical over 11 bases. This receptor was obtained from a man in his thirties or forties who received the YFV17D yellow fever vaccine. Written as DNA, the CDR3 is TGTGCCAGCAGCACCCGGACTAGCGGGTCCTACAATGAGCAGTTCTTC. It translates to CASSTRTSGSYNEQFF. Based on the CDR3 plus reference TRBV11-2 and TRBJ2-1, the full variable domain is EAGVAQSPRYKIIEKRQSVAFWCNPISGHATLYWYQQILGQGPKLLIQFQNNGVVDDSQLPKDRFSAERLKGVDSTLKIQPAKLEDSAVYLCASSTRTSGSYNEQFFGPGTRLTVL.